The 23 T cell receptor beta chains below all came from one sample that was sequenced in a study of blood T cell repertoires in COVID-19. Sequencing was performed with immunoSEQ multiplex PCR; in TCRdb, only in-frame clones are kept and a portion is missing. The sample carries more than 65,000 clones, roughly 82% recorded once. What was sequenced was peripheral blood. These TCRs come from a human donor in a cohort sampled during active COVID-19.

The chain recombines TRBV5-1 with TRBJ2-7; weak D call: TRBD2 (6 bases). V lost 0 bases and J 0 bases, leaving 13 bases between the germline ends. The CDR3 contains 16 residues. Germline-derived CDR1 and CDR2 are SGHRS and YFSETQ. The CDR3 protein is CASSLEPGVSSYEQYF. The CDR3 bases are TGCGCCAGCAGCTTGGAGCCGGGGGTGAGCTCCTACGAGCAGTACTTC.

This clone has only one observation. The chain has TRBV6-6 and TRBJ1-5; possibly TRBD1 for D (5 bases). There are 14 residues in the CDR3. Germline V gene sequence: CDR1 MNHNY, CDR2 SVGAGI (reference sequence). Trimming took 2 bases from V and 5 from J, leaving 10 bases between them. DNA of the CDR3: TGTGCCAGCAGTTACCGCAGGGCGGATCAGCCCCAGCATTTT. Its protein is CASSYRRADQPQHF.

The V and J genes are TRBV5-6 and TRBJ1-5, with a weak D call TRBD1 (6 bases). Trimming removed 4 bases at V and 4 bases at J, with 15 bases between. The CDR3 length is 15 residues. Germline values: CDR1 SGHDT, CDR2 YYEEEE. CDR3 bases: TGTGCCAGCAGCACGGGTGGACAGAATAATCAGCCCCAGCATTTT. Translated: CASSTGGQNNQPQHF.

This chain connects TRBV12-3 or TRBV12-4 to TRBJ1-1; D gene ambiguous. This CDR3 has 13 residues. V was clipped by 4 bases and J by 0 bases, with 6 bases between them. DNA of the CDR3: TGTGCCAGCAGTTATTCCTTGAACACTGAAGCTTTCTTT. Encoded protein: CASSYSLNTEAFF.

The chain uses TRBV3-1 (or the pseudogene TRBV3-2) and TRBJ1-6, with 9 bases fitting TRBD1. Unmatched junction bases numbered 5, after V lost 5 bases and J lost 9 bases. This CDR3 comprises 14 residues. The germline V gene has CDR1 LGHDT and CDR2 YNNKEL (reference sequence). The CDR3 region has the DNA TGTGCCAGCAGCACGGACAGGGGTCTTTCACCCCTCCACTTT. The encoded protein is CASSTDRGLSPLHF.

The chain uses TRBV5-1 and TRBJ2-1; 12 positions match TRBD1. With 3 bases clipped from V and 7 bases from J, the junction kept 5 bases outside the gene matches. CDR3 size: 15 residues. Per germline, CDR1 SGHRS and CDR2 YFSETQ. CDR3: CASSWGQGANNEQFF. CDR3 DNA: TGCGCCAGCAGCTGGGGACAGGGGGCGAATAATGAGCAGTTCTTC.

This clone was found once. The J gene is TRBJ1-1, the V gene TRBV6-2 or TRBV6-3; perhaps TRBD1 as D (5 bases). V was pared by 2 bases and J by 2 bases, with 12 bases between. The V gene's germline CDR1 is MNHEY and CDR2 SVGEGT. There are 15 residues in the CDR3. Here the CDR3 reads CASSYVLDRNTEAFF. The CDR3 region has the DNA TGTGCCAGCAGTTACGTACTCGACAGAAACACTGAAGCTTTCTTT.

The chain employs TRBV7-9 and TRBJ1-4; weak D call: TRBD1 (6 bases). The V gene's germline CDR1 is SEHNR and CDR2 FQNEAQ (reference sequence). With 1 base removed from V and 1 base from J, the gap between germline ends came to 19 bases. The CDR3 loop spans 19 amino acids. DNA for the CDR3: TGTGCCAGCAGCTTAGTGACAGGTTTTCAAACCAAAACTAATGAAAAACTGTTTTTT. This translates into CASSLVTGFQTKTNEKLFF.

CDR3: CASSMGGPFPGTGAEAFF. Here the CDR3 DNA reads TGTGCCAGTAGTATGGGCGGCCCATTTCCCGGGACAGGTGCTGAAGCTTTCTTT. The V call is TRBV19, the J call TRBJ1-1; 8 bases are a match to TRBD1. Germline loops: CDR1 LNHDA, CDR2 SQIVND (reference sequence). V trimming: 3 bases; J trimming: 6 bases; junction bases outside the gene matches: 18. The CDR3 is 18 residues long.

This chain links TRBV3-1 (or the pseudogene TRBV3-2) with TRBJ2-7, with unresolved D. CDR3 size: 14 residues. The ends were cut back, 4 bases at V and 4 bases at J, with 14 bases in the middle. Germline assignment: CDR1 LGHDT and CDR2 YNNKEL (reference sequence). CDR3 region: CASSRSSVAYEQYF. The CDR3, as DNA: TGTGCCAGCAGCCGAAGTTCAGTGGCATACGAGCAGTACTTC.

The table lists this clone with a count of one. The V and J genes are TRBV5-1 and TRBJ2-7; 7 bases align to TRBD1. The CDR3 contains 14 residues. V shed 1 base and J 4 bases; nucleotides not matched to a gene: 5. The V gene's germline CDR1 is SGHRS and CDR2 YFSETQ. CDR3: CASSLQGVIYEQYF. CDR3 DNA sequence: TGCGCCAGCAGCTTGCAGGGGGTAATATACGAGCAGTACTTC.

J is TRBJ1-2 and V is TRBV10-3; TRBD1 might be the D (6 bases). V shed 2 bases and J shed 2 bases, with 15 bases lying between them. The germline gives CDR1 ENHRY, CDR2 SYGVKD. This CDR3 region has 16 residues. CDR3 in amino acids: CAISEDVGQGNYGYTF. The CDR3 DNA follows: TGTGCCATCAGTGAGGATGTCGGGCAGGGGAACTATGGCTACACCTTC.

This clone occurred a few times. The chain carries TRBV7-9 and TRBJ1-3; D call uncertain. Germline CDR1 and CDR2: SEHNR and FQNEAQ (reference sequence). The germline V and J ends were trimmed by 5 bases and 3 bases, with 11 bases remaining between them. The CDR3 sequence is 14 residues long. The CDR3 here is CASSHWTDGNTIYF. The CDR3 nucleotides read TGTGCCAGCAGCCACTGGACTGATGGAAACACCATATATTTT.

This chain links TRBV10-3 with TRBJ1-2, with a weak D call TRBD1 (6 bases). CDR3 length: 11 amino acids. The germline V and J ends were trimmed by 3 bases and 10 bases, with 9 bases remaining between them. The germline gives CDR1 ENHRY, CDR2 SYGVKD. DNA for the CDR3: TGTGCCATCAGTGACCCGGGACACTACACCTTC. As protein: CAISDPGHYTF.

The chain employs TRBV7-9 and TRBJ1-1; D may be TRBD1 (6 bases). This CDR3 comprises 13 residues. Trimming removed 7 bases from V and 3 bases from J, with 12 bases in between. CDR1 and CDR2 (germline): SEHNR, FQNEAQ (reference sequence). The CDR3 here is CASTIAGDTEAFF. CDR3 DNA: TGTGCCAGCACCATAGCAGGGGACACTGAAGCTTTCTTT.

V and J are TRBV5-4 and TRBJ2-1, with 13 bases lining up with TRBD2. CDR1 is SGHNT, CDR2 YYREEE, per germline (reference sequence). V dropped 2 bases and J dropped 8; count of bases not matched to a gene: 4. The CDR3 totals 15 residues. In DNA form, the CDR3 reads TGTGCCAGCAGCTTTGGGACTAGCGGGGCCTATGAGCAGTTCTTC. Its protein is CASSFGTSGAYEQFF. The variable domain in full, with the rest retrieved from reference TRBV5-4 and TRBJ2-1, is ETGVTQSPTHLIKTRGQQVTLRCSSQSGHNTVSWYQQALGQGPQFIFQYYREEENGRGNFPPRFSGLQFPNYSSELNVNALELDDSALYLCASSFGTSGAYEQFFGPGTRLTVL.

CDR3 protein: CASSPPQGSRYTF. The CDR3 DNA follows: TGTGCCAGTAGTCCTCCGCAGGGGTCGCGCTACACCTTC. The rearrangement links TRBV19 to TRBJ1-2; D is perhaps TRBD1 (6 bases). This CDR3 contains 13 residues. The V and J ends lost 5 bases and 9 bases respectively, with 16 bases between them. The germline gives CDR1 LNHDA, CDR2 SQIVND (reference sequence).

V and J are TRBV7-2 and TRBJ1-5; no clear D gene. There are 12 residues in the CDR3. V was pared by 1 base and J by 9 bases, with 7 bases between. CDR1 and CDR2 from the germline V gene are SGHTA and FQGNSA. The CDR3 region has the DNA TGTGCCAGCAGCTTAGGAGGTCGGCCCCAGCATTTT. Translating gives CASSLGGRPQHF.

As DNA, the CDR3 is TGCGCCAGCAGCTTGGCCGAGGTAGGGGGCGTCTATGGCTACACCTTC. Amino acid sequence: CASSLAEVGGVYGYTF. This rearrangement joins TRBV5-1 to TRBJ1-2, with 7 bases fitting TRBD1. CDR3 length: 16 amino acids. Trimming at V came to 0 bases and at J to 4 bases, leaving 9 bases not matched to a gene. Germline V lookup: CDR1 SGHRS, CDR2 YFSETQ.

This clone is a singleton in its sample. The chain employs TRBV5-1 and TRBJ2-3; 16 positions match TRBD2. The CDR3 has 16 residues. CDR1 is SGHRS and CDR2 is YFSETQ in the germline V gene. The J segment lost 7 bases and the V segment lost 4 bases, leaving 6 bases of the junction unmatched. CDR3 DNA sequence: TGCGCCAGCAGCCCCGGGACTAGCGGGGGGGCAAATACGCAGTATTTT. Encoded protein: CASSPGTSGGANTQYF.

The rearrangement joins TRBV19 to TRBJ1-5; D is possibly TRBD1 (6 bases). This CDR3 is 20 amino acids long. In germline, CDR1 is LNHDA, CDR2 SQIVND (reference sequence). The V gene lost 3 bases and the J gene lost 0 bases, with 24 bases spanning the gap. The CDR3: CASSMGGAGRSYYSNQPQHF. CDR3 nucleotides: TGTGCCAGTAGTATGGGGGGGGCGGGACGCAGCTATTATAGCAATCAGCCCCAGCATTTT.

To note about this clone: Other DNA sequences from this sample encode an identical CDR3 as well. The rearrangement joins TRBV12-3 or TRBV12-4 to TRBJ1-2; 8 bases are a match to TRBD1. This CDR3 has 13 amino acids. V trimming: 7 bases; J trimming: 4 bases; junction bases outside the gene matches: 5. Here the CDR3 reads CASTGQGFYGYTF. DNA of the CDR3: TGTGCCAGCACCGGACAGGGATTCTATGGCTACACCTTC.

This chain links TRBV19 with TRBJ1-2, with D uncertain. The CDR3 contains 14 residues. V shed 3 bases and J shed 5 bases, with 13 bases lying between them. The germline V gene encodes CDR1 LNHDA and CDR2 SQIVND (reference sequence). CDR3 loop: CASSMSGLSYGYTF. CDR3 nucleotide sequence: TGTGCCAGTAGTATGTCAGGCCTATCTTATGGCTACACCTTC.